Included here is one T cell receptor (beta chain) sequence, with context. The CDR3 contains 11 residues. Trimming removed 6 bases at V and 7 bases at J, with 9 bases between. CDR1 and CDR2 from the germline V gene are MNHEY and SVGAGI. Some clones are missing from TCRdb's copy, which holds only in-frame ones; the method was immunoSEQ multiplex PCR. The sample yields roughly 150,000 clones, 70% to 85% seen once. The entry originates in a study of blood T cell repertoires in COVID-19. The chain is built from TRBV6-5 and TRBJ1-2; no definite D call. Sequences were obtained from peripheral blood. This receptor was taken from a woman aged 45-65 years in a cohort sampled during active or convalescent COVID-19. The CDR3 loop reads CASRREAGYTF. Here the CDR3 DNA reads TGTGCCAGCAGGAGGGAGGCTGGCTACACCTTC.